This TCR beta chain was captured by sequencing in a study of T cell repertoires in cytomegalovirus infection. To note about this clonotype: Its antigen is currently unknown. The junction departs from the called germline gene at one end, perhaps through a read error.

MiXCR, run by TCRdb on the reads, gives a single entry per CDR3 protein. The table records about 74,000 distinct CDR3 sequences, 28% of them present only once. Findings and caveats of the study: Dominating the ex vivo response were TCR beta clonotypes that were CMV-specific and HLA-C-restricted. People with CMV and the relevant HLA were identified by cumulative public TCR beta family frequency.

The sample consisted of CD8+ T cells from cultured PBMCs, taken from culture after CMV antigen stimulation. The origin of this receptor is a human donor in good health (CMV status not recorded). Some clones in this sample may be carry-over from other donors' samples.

The CDR3: CDSSSKQPSFGFPQTGELFF. CDR3 bases: TGTGACAGCAGTTCGAAACAGCCCTCTTTCGGGTTCCCCCAAACCGGGGAGCTGTTTTTT. The chain is built from TRBV6-8 and TRBJ2-2, with D unclear. This CDR3 has 20 amino acids. Per the germline V gene, CDR1 is MNHGY and CDR2 is SAAAGT.